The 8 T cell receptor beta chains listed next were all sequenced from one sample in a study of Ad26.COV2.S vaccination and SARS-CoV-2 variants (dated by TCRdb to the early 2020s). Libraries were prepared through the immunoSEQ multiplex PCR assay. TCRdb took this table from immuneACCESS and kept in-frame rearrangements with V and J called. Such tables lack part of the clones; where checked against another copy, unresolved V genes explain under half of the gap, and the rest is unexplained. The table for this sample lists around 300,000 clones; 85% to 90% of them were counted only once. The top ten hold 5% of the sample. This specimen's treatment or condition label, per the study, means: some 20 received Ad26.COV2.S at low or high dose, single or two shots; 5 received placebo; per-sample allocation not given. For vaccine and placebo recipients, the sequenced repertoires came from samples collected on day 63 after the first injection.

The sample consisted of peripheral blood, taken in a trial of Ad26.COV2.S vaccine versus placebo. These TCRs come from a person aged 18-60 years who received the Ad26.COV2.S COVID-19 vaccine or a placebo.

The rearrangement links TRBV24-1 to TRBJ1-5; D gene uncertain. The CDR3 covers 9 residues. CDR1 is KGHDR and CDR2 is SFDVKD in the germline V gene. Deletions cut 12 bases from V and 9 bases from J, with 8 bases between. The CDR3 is CAAARPQHF. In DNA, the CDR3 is TGTGCCGCAGCAAGGCCCCAGCATTTT.

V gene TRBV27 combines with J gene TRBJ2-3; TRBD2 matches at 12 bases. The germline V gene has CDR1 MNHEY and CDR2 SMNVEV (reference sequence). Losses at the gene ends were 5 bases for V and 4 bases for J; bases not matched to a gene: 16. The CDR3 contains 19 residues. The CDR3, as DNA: TGTGCCAGCAGTCGGCAACAGGGCCGGGCTAGCGGGAGGGCAGATACGCAGTATTTT. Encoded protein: CASSRQQGRASGRADTQYF.

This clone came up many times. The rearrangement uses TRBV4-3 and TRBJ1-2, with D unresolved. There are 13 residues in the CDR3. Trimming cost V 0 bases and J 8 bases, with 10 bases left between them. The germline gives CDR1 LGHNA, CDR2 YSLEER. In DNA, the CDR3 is TGCGCCAGCAGCCAAGATAACGGCCTGGGCTACACCTTC. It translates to CASSQDNGLGYTF.

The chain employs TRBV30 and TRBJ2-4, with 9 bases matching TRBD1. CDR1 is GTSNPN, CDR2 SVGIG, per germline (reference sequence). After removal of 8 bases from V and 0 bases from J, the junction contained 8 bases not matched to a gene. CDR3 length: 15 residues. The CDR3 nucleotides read TGTGCCAGTAGACAGGGGGGGTCAGCCAAAAACATTCAGTACTTC. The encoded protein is CASRQGGSAKNIQYF. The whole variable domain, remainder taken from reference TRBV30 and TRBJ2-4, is SQTIHQWPATLVQPVGSPLSLECTVEGTSNPNLYWYRQAAGRGLQLLFYSVGIGQISSEVPQNLSASRPQDRQFILSSKKLLLSDSGFYLCASRQGGSAKNIQYFGAGTRLSVL.

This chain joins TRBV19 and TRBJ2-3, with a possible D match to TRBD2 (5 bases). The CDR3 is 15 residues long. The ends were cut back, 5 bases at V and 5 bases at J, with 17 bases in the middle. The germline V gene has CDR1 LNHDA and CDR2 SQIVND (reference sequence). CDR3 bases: TGTGCCAGTAGTGAACTAGTGGGTGCGGGAGATACGCAGTATTTT. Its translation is CASSELVGAGDTQYF.

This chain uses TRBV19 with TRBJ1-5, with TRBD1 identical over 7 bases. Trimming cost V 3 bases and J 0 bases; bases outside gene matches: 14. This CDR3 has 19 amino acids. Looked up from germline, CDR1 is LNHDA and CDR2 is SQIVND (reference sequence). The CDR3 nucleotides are TGTGCCAGTAGTATTTGGGGGCAGGGGGTCCTTTATAGCAATCAGCCCCAGCATTTT. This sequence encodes CASSIWGQGVLYSNQPQHF.

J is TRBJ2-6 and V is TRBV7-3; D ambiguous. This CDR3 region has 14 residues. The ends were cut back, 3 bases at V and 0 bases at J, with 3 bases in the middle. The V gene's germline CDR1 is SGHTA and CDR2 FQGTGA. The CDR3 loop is CASSFPSGANVLTF. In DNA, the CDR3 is TGTGCCAGCAGCTTCCCCTCTGGGGCCAACGTCCTGACTTTC.

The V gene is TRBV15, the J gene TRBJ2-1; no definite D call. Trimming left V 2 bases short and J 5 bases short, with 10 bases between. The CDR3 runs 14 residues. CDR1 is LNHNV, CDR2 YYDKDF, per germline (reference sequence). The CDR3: CATSRKAANNEQFF. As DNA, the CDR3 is TGTGCCACCAGCAGAAAGGCAGCCAACAATGAGCAGTTCTTC.